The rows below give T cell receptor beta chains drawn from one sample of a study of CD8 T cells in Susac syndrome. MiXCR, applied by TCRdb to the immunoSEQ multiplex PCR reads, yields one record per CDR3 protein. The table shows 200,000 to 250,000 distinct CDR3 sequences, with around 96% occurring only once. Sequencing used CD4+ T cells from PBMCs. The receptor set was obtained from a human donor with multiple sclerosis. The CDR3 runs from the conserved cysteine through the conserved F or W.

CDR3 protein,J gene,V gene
CSVDEGTDTQYF,TRBJ2-3,TRBV29-1
CSARGNTMSSYNEQFF,TRBJ2-1,TRBV20-1
CASSGEIYNEQFF,TRBJ2-1,TRBV10-3
CASSLEAGGPYEQYF,TRBJ2-7,TRBV7-9
CASGQTYEQYF,TRBJ2-7,TRBV7-8
CASRSDPSGSTVGEQYF,TRBJ2-7,TRBV5-1
CARLEQNTGELFF,TRBJ2-2,TRBV2
CASNRDRDYEQYF,TRBJ2-7,TRBV2
CSAQGGGIGEKLFF,TRBJ1-4,TRBV20-1
CSVEVGSGRVWEQFF,TRBJ2-1,TRBV29-1
CASSLVSGRYGYTF,TRBJ1-2,TRBV7-9
CASSFQGRTGELFF,TRBJ2-2,TRBV7-7
CSASGLAAYEQYF,TRBJ2-7,TRBV20-1
CASSLTANTDTQYF,TRBJ2-3,TRBV7-3
CATSTPGGSSYEQYF,TRBJ2-7,TRBV15
CAWTPDRSYEQYF,TRBJ2-7,TRBV30
CASSPGRLSYEQYF,TRBJ2-7,TRBV13
CASSLRGANTGELFF,TRBJ2-2,TRBV12-3/TRBV12-4
CASSQRLGRFNEQFF,TRBJ2-1,TRBV3-1
CASSPRDTSSYGYTF,TRBJ1-2,TRBV3-1
CASSFPGQGWNEQFF,TRBJ2-1,TRBV11-2
CSVEVLGWRDGELFF,TRBJ2-2,TRBV29-1
CASSQVGVGRSGANVLTF,TRBJ2-6,TRBV4-1
CASSPLAVRGNEQFF,TRBJ2-1,TRBV12-3/TRBV12-4
CASSFDREKQYF,TRBJ2-7,TRBV12-3/TRBV12-4
CAWSGTLSGTNEKLFF,TRBJ1-4,TRBV30
CASTGDRGKVGQFF,TRBJ2-1,TRBV2
CASSSLAEDNEQFF,TRBJ2-1,TRBV7-9
CASSLQGRDRALRFHEQFF,TRBJ2-1,TRBV11-2
CASSVVGSLSGANVLTF,TRBJ2-6,TRBV9
CASSLAAGGTDTQYF,TRBJ2-3,TRBV7-2
CASSLSVPSEQYF,TRBJ2-7,TRBV27
CSVEDPNTDTQYF,TRBJ2-3,TRBV29-1
CASSRGGVRETQYF,TRBJ2-5,TRBV2
CAWSVVPSEQYF,TRBJ2-7,TRBV30
CASSPGAANKNSPLHF,TRBJ1-6,TRBV5-1
CASSQLGLEAFF,TRBJ1-1,TRBV3-1
CASRGGARAVNTEAFF,TRBJ1-1,TRBV5-6
CSVVRLAGDEQYF,TRBJ2-7,TRBV29-1
CASSPGQSHNQPQHF,TRBJ1-5,TRBV4-1
CSAVIPGQMSGNTIYF,TRBJ1-3,TRBV20-1
CSVTGADGYTF,TRBJ1-2,TRBV29-1
CASSLLGLAAYEQYF,TRBJ2-7,TRBV7-9
CASSQERESSTDTQYF,TRBJ2-3,TRBV4-1
CASSLVWQGYEQYF,TRBJ2-7,TRBV7-8
CASSQDPTTHQPQHF,TRBJ1-5,TRBV4-1
CASSSEGLDGYTF,TRBJ1-2,TRBV5-1